This T cell receptor beta chain originates from a study of T cell changes during pregnancy in multiple sclerosis. Here immunoSEQ multiplex PCR was the method, and the copy in TCRdb shows in-frame clones only, minus some. The sample contains over 35,000 clones, 90% to 95% of which appear only once. Germline V CDR1 and CDR2: MNHEY, SMNVEV (reference sequence). The CDR3 spans 14 residues. The junction had 10 bases not matched to a gene; V was cut back by 5 bases and J by 7 bases. The J gene is TRBJ1-2, the V gene TRBV27, with TRBD1 matching 7 bases. The clonotype was recovered from a female donor with multiple sclerosis, enrolled in a pregnancy study. The sample in question was CD8+ T cells from peripheral blood mononuclear cells, obtained before pregnancy. CDR3 nucleotide sequence: TGTGCCAGCAGTAGCAAAGGGGGCGTAAGTGGCTACACCTTC. Protein: CASSSKGGVSGYTF.